Shown below are 19 T cell receptor beta chains from a single sample sequenced in a study of blood T cells in healthy people across ages. Sample-barcoded 5' priming and a J-beta primer mix drove a second PCR of about 6 to 12 cycles. One entry per CDR3 protein results from TCRdb running MiXCR on the 5' RACE reads. The data hold 1,500,000 or so distinct CDR3 sequences, with roughly 60% observed a single time. Sequenced sample: blood. The source of these receptors is a man between 18 and 29 years old in good health.

The rearrangement joins TRBV2 to TRBJ2-4; D might be TRBD2 (6 bases). The DNA end lines up better with TRBJ2-5; the J call may be wrong. The CDR3 loop spans 15 amino acids. Germline assignment: CDR1 SNHLY and CDR2 FYNNEI. The DNA for the CDR3 is TGTGCCAGCAGTTTCCCCCTTGGCGGAGGGGAGACCCAGTACTTC. Translation gives CASSFPLGGGETQYF.

The sample holds one count of this clonotype. The chain has TRBV7-2 and TRBJ2-7; D is possibly TRBD1 (5 bases). Germline CDR1 reads SGHTA; CDR2 reads FQGNSA. The CDR3 length is 17 residues. Trimming removed 0 bases from V and 2 bases from J, with 17 bases in between. The CDR3 region is CASSLAQLGPHAYEQYF. The CDR3 bases are TGTGCCAGCAGCTTAGCTCAACTGGGGCCCCATGCCTACGAGCAGTACTTC.

CDR3 in DNA: TGTGCCAGCAGCCAAATGGCGGGAAACACCGCCAAAAACATTCAGTACTTC. Translated, it gives CASSQMAGNTAKNIQYF. The rearrangement uses TRBV3-1 and TRBJ2-4, with D perhaps TRBD2 (6 bases). The CDR3 length is 17 residues. The germline gives CDR1 LGHDT, CDR2 YNNKEL (reference sequence). Trimming took off 2 bases at V and 1 base at J, with 15 bases between the two ends.

V is TRBV20-1 and J is TRBJ2-5; TRBD1 is a possible D gene (5 bases). Germline lookup yields CDR1 DFQATT and CDR2 SNEGSKA (reference sequence). Trimming removed 5 bases at V and 5 bases at J, with 18 bases between. The CDR3 loop spans 14 amino acids. CDR3 loop: CSAPLEARVETQYF. The CDR3 DNA follows: TGCAGTGCTCCCCTAGAGGCCAGGGTCGAGACCCAGTACTTC.

CDR3 protein: CASSESGRNYGYTF. As DNA, the CDR3 is TGTGCCAGCAGTGAAAGTGGGAGGAACTATGGCTACACCTTC. This chain links TRBV6-1 with TRBJ1-2; D is undetermined. V was cut by 2 bases and J by 2 bases, with 9 bases left in between. CDR1 is MNHNS, CDR2 SASEGT, per germline. The CDR3 consists of 14 residues.

The gene calls are TRBV29-1 and TRBJ2-1; 7 bases agree with TRBD2. Germline V gene lookup returns CDR1 SQVTM and CDR2 ANQGSEA. After removal of 3 bases from V and 6 bases from J, the junction contained 8 bases not matched to a gene. The CDR3 consists of 14 residues. The CDR3 sequence: CSVDFPRESNEQFF. CDR3 coding DNA: TGCAGCGTTGACTTTCCGCGGGAGTCCAATGAGCAGTTCTTC.

This clonotype was seen more than once but under ten times. This chain uses TRBV4-1 with TRBJ1-5; D call uncertain. Trimming pared 5 bases from V and 4 bases from J, leaving 12 bases between. The CDR3 sequence is 14 residues long. Germline V CDR1 and CDR2: MGHRA, YSYEKL. The CDR3 DNA is TGCGCCAGCAGCTTGGGCCCTTTAAATCAGCCCCAGCATTTT. It translates to CASSLGPLNQPQHF.

The chain carries TRBV11-2 and TRBJ1-4; 8 nucleotides align to TRBD1. The CDR3 has 15 amino acids. The V and J ends lost 5 bases and 6 bases, in that order; junction bases with no gene match: 8. The germline CDR1 and CDR2 sequences are SGHAT and FQNNGV. CDR3 DNA: TGTGCCAGCAGCGGAGGTGGGACAGGACATGAAAAACTGTTTTTT. This codes for CASSGGGTGHEKLFF.

This clonotype has only a few counts. The rearrangement links TRBV11-2 to TRBJ2-7; D possibly uses TRBD1 or TRBD2 (6 bases each). The J call is doubtful: the DNA matches TRBJ2-4 better. CDR1 is SGHAT and CDR2 is FQNNGV in the germline V gene. The CDR3 contains 14 residues. CDR3 sequence reads: CASSRQAGQNIQYF. The DNA for the CDR3 is TGTGCCAGCAGTAGACAGGCGGGGCAAAACATTCAGTACTTC.

The chain joins TRBV4-3 to TRBJ2-7; no firm D call. Germline V lookup: CDR1 LGHNA, CDR2 YSLEER. The CDR3 sequence is 14 residues long. V was pared by 0 bases and J by 7 bases, with 13 bases between. Here the CDR3 reads CASSQDMGYNEQYF. CDR3 nucleotides: TGCGCCAGCAGCCAAGACATGGGATACAATGAGCAGTACTTC.

CDR3 sequence reads: CASRPSGGGGYTF. The CDR3 nucleotides read TGTGCCAGCAGGCCCTCAGGGGGCGGTGGCTACACCTTC. The chain combines TRBV6-1 with TRBJ1-2; 8 bases line up with TRBD1. The ends lost 6 bases at V and 7 bases at J; junction bases unmatched: 7. The CDR3 loop spans 13 amino acids. Looked up from germline, CDR1 is MNHNS and CDR2 is SASEGT.

The gene calls are TRBV27 and TRBJ2-1; TRBD2 agrees at 12 bases. Germline values: CDR1 MNHEY, CDR2 SMNVEV (reference sequence). The ends lost 0 bases at V and 8 bases at J; junction bases unmatched: 5. The CDR3 consists of 16 residues. CDR3 in DNA: TGTGCCAGCAGTTTATCCGGGCTAGCGGGAGGGTATGAGCAGTTCTTC. This gives the protein CASSLSGLAGGYEQFF.

The chain couples TRBV7-9 to TRBJ1-4; 12 positions match TRBD1. The CDR3 has 18 residues. The trim removed 5 bases at V and 1 base at J, leaving 8 bases unmatched. Per the germline V gene, CDR1 is SEHNR and CDR2 is FQNEAQ (reference sequence). The CDR3 protein is CASSPRDRGPGTNEKLFF. CDR3 nucleotides: TGTGCCAGCAGCCCAAGGGACAGGGGGCCTGGAACTAATGAAAAACTGTTTTTT.

The chain links TRBV6-6 to TRBJ1-2, with D hard to call. V lost 5 bases to trimming and J lost 0 bases, with 13 bases between them. Germline CDR1 is MNHNY and CDR2 is SVGAGI (reference sequence). CDR3 length: 15 amino acids. CDR3 loop: CASSPLGETNYGYTF. In nucleotides, the CDR3 is TGTGCCAGCAGTCCCCTCGGGGAAACTAACTATGGCTACACCTTC.

This rearrangement joins TRBV6-2 or TRBV6-3 to TRBJ1-2; no firm D call. The germline V and J ends were trimmed by 0 bases and 1 base, with 15 bases remaining between them. Per the germline V gene, CDR1 is MNHEY and CDR2 is SVGEGT. The CDR3 runs 17 residues. DNA of the CDR3: TGTGCCAGCAGTTACTCGGCGGACCGCACGTTTAACTATGGCTACACCTTC. Its translation is CASSYSADRTFNYGYTF.

This clonotype was observed a single time. V and J are TRBV6-5 and TRBJ2-3; perhaps TRBD1 as D (6 bases). V lost 0 bases and J lost 2, with 9 bases in between. Germline CDR1 reads MNHEY; CDR2 reads SVGAGI. The CDR3 contains 15 residues. CDR3: CASSYSDRNTDTQYF. The CDR3 DNA follows: TGTGCCAGCAGTTACTCGGACAGAAACACAGATACGCAGTATTTT.

V and J are TRBV5-6 and TRBJ2-1; the D is unclear. This CDR3 is 15 amino acids long. Germline CDR1 SGHDT, CDR2 YYEEEE. Trimming took 0 bases from V and 1 from J, leaving 8 bases between them. CDR3 coding DNA: TGTGCCAGCAGCTTGGGCTGGTCATCCTACAATGAGCAGTTCTTC. It translates to CASSLGWSSYNEQFF.

This sequence joins TRBV6-5 and TRBJ2-5; TRBD2 is a possible D gene (6 bases). CDR3 length: 14 amino acids. Germline V CDR1 and CDR2: MNHEY, SVGAGI. The ends were cut back, 6 bases at V and 5 bases at J, with 16 bases in the middle. The CDR3 here is CASSSISAGETQYF. The CDR3 nucleotides are TGTGCCAGCAGCTCAATCTCCGCGGGGGAGACCCAGTACTTC.

The chain joins TRBV12-3 or TRBV12-4 to TRBJ2-5; 7 positions agree with TRBD2. J was trimmed by 11 bases and V by 3 bases; bases with no gene match: 12. The CDR3 is 14 amino acids. DNA for the CDR3: TGTGCCAGCAGTTTTGCGGGAGTATACAATGAGCAGTACTTC. Encoded protein: CASSFAGVYNEQYF.